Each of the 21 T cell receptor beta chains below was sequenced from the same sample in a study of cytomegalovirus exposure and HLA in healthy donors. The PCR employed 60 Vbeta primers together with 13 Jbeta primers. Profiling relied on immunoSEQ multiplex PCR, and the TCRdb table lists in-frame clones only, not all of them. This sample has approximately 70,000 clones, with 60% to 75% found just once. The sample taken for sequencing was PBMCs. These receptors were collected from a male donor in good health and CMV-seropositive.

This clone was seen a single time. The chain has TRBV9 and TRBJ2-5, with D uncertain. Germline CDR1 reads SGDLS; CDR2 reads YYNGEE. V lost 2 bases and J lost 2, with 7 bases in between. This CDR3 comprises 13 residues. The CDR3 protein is CASSVSPQETQYF. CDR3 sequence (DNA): TGTGCCAGCAGCGTCTCCCCTCAAGAGACCCAGTACTTC. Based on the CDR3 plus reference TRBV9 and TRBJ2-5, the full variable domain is DSGVTQTPKHLITATGQRVTLRCSPRSGDLSVYWYQQSLDQGLQFLIQYYNGEERAKGNILERFSAQQFPDLHSELNLSSLELGDSALYFCASSVSPQETQYFGPGTRLLVL.

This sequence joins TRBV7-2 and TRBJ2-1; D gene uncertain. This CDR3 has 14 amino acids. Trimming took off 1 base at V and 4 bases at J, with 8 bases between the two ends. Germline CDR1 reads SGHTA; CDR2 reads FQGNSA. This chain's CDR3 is CASSLVFPYNEQFF. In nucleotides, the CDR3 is TGTGCCAGCAGCTTAGTATTCCCTTACAATGAGCAGTTCTTC.

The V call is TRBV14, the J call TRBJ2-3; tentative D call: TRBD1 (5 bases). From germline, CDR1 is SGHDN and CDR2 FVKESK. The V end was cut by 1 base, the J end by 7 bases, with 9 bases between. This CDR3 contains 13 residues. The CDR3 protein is CASSQVQGYTQYF. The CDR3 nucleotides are TGTGCCAGCAGCCAAGTGCAGGGTTATACGCAGTATTTT.

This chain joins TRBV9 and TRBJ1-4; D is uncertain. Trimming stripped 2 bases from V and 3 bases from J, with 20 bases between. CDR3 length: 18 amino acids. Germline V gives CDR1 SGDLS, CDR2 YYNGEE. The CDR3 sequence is CASSVGRFLGSPNEKLFF. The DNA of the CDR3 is TGTGCCAGCAGCGTCGGCAGGTTTCTTGGGTCCCCTAATGAAAAACTGTTTTTT. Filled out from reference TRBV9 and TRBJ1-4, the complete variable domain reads DSGVTQTPKHLITATGQRVTLRCSPRSGDLSVYWYQQSLDQGLQFLIQYYNGEERAKGNILERFSAQQFPDLHSELNLSSLELGDSALYFCASSVGRFLGSPNEKLFFGSGTQLSVL.

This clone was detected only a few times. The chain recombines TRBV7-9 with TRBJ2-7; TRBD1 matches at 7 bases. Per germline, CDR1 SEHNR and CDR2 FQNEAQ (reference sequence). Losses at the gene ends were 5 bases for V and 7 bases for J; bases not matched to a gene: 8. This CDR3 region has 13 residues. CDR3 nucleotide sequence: TGTGCCAGCAGCCACAGGGGCACTTCGGAGCAGTACTTC. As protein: CASSHRGTSEQYF.

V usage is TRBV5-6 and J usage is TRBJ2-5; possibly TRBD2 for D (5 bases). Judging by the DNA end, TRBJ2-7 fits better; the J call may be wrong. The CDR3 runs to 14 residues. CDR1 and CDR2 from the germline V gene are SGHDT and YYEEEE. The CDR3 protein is CASSPGVGDYEQYF. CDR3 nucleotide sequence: TGTGCCAGCAGCCCCGGGGTCGGGGATTACGAGCAGTACTTC.

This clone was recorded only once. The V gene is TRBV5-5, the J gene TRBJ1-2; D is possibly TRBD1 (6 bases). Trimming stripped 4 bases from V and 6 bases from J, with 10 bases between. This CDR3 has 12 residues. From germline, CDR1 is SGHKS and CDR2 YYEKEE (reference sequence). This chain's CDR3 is CASSIYRDGYTF. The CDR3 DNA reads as TGTGCCAGCAGCATCTACAGGGATGGCTACACCTTC.

This CDR3 reads CASSLQGIEGYTF. As DNA, the CDR3 is TGTGCCAGCAGTTTACAGGGTATCGAGGGCTACACCTTC. The chain employs TRBV27 and TRBJ1-2, with a tentative D call TRBD1 (5 bases). The CDR3 has 13 amino acids. V was shortened by 2 bases and J by 8 bases, with 12 bases between the two germline ends. Per germline, CDR1 MNHEY and CDR2 SMNVEV (reference sequence).

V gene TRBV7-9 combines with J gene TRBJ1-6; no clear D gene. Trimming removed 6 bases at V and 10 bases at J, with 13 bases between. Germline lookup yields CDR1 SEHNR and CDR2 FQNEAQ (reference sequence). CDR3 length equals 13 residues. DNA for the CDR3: TGTGCCAGCAGTACGAGAGGAGGATCACCCCTCCACTTT. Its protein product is CASSTRGGSPLHF. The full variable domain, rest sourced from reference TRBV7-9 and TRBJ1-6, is DTGVSQNPRHKITKRGQNVTFRCDPISEHNRLYWYRQTLGQGPEFLTYFQNEAQLEKSRLLSDRFSAERPKGSFSTLEIQRTEQGDSAMYLCASSTRGGSPLHFGNGTRLTVT.

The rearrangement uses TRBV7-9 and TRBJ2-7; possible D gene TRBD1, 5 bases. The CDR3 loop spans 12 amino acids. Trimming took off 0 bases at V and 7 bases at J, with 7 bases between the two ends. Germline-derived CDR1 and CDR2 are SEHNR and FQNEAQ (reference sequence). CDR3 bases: TGTGCCAGCAGCTTAGCACAGGAGGAGCAGTACTTC. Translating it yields CASSLAQEEQYF.

The CDR3 DNA is TGCGCCAGCAGCTTGGACAGTGTAGCCAAAAACATTCAGTACTTC. Translated: CASSLDSVAKNIQYF. J is TRBJ2-4 and V is TRBV5-1; D is uncertain. The CDR3 covers 15 residues. The V end lost 0 bases, the J end lost 0 bases, and 7 bases lay between the germline ends. Per germline, CDR1 SGHRS and CDR2 YFSETQ.

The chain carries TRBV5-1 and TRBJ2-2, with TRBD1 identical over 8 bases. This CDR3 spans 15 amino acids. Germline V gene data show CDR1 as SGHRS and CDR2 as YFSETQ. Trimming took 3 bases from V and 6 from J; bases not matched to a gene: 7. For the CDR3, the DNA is TGCGCCAGCAGCTGGGGGACAGGTCAAGCCGGGGAGCTGTTTTTT. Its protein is CASSWGTGQAGELFF.

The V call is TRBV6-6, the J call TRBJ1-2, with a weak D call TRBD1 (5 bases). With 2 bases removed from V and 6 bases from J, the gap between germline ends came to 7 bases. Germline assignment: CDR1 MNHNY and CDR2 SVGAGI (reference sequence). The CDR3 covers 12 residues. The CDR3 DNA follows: TGTGCCAGCAGTTACGCGGACAATGGCTACACCTTC. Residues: CASSYADNGYTF.

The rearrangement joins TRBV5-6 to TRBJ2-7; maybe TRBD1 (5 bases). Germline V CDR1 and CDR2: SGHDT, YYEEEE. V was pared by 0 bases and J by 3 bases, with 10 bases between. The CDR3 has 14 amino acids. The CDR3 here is CASSLAPGNYEQYF. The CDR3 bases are TGTGCCAGCAGCTTGGCCCCAGGGAACTACGAGCAGTACTTC.

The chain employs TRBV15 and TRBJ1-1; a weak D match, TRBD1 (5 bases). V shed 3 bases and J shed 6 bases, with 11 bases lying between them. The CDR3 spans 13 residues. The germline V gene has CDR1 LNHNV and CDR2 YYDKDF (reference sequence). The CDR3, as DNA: TGTGCCACCAGCAGGACTCGGGACTCTGAAGCTTTCTTT. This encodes CATSRTRDSEAFF.

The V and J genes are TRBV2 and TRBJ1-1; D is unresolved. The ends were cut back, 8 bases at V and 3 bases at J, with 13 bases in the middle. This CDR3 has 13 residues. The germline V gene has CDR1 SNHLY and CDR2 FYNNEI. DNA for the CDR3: TGTGCCAGCCAGTTGAGTCAGGACACTGAAGCTTTCTTT. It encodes CASQLSQDTEAFF.

The CDR3 loop reads CASSRVNREITGYTF. CDR3 nucleotide sequence: TGTGCCAGTAGTAGGGTTAACAGGGAAATAACTGGCTACACCTTC. This sequence joins TRBV19 and TRBJ1-2; tentative D call: TRBD1 (6 bases). Germline assignment: CDR1 LNHDA and CDR2 SQIVND (reference sequence). The CDR3 contains 15 residues. Trimming removed 4 bases from V and 7 bases from J, with 19 bases in between.

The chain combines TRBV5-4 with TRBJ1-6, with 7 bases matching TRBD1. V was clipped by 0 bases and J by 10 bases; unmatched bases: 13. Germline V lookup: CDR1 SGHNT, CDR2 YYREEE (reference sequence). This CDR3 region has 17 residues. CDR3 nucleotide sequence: TGTGCCAGCAGCTTGGGTCCTTCATATCAGGGGGTGTCACCCCTCCACTTT. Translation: CASSLGPSYQGVSPLHF. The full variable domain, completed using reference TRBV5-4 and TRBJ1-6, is ETGVTQSPTHLIKTRGQQVTLRCSSQSGHNTVSWYQQALGQGPQFIFQYYREEENGRGNFPPRFSGLQFPNYSSELNVNALELDDSALYLCASSLGPSYQGVSPLHFGNGTRLTVT.

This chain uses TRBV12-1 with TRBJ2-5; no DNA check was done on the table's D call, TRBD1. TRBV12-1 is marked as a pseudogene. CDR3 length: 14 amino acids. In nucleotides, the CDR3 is TGTGCCAGCAGCTTTTCAGAGTCAACAGTAACCCAGTACTTC. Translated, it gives CASSFSESTVTQYF.

The CDR3 DNA reads as TGTGCCAGCAGTTACATGACAGGGATCTATGGCTACACCTTC. It codes for CASSYMTGIYGYTF. V and J are TRBV6-5 and TRBJ1-2, with 7 bases lining up with TRBD1. J lost 4 bases, V lost 2 bases, and 4 bases had no gene match. CDR1 is MNHEY and CDR2 is SVGAGI in the germline V gene. There are 14 residues in the CDR3.

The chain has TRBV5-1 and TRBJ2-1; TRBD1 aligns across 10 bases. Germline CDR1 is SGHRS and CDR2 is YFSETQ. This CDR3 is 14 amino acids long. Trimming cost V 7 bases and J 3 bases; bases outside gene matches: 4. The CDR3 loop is CASLRTGGYNEQFF. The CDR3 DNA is TGCGCCAGCCTTAGGACAGGGGGCTACAATGAGCAGTTCTTC.